The present T cell receptor (beta chain) was sequenced within a study of CD8+CD57+ T cells in acquired aplastic anemia. Study background: Sorted CD4+ and CD8+ cells gave a mean 3.2 ug DNA, range about 0.19 to 27.4 ug. CD4+ reads averaged roughly 9.9 million in healthy donors.

V lost 0 bases and J 1 base, leaving 10 bases between the germline ends. The CDR3 is 16 amino acids. Germline lookup yields CDR1 MGHRA and CDR2 YSYEKL. TCR beta VDJ combinations and CDR3 sequences were profiled from genomic DNA. TCRdb re-called the reads through MiXCR, storing one row per CDR3 protein. The table records around 200,000 distinct CDR3 sequences, approximately 57% of them present only once. The specimen sequenced was sorted CD4+, CD8+, or CD8+CD57+ T cells (not recorded which) from PBMCs. This sequence originates from a human donor in good health. V and J are TRBV4-1 and TRBJ1-3; D call uncertain. CDR3 coding DNA: TGCGCCAGCAGCCAAGATCGCGTGGGATCTGGAAACACCATATATTTT. Its protein is CASSQDRVGSGNTIYF.